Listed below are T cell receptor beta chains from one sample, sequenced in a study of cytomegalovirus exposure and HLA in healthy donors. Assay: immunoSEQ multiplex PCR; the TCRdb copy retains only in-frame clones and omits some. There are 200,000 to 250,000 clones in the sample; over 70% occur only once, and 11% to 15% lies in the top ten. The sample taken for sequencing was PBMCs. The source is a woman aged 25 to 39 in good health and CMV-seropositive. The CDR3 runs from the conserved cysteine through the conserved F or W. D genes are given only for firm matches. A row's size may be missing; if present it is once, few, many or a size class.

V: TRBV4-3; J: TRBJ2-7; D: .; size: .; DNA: TGCGCCAGCAGCCAATCAAGCGGGTATGGTCCCTACGAGCAGTACTTC; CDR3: CASSQSSGYGPYEQYF
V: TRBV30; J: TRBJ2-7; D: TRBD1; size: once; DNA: TGTGCCTGGGGGCAGGGGGATGGCTACGAGCAGTACTTC; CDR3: CAWGQGDGYEQYF
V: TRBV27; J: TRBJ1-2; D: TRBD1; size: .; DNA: TGTGCCAGCAGTTTTTCAGGGGGAGGGGGCTACACCTTC; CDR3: CASSFSGGGGYTF
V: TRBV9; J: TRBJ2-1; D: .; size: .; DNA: TGTGCCAGCAGCGTAGAGGGGTTAGGACCGCCCTACAATGAGCAGTTCTTC; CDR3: CASSVEGLGPPYNEQFF
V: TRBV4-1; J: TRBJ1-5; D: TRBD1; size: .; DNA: TGCGCCAGCAGCCAAGCCTTACAGGGGGGTCAGCCCCAGCATTTT; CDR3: CASSQALQGGQPQHF
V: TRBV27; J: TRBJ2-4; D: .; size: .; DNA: TGTGCCAGCAGTTTTGGTGTAGGAGGAAGGCACATTCAGTACTTC; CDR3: CASSFGVGGRHIQYF
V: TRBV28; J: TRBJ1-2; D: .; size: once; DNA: TGTGCCAGCAGTTTATATTTTCAGGAGTTGAGCTACACCTTC; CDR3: CASSLYFQELSYTF
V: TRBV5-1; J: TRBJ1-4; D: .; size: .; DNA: TGCGCCAGCAGCGGGGAGCCCGCAACTAATGAAAAACTGTTTTTT; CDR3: CASSGEPATNEKLFF
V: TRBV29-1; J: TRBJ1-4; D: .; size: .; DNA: TGCAGCGTTGTTGGGGTAGGAACTAATGAAAAACTGTTTTTT; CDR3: CSVVGVGTNEKLFF
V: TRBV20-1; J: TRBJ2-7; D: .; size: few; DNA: TGCAGTGCTAGAGTGAGGCACGAGCAGTACTTC; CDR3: CSARVRHEQYF
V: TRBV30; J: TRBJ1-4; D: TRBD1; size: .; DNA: TGTGCCTGGAGCCCCGAGGCGAGACAGGGGAGGGAAAAACTGTTTTTT; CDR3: CAWSPEARQGREKLFF
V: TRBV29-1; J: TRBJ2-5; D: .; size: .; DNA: TGCAGCGTTGGAAACGGCCAAGAGACCCAGTACTTC; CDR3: CSVGNGQETQYF
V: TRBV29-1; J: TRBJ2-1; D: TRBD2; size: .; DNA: TGCAGCGTTGAACTTACTAGCGGTGCCTACAATGAGCAGTTCTTC; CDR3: CSVELTSGAYNEQFF
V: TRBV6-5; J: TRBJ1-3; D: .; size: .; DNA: TGTGCCAGCAGCGACAGTTCCAGCTCTGGAAACACCATATATTTT; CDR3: CASSDSSSSGNTIYF
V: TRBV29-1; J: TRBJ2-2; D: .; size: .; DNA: TGCAGCGTTGGGAGGACGAACACCGGGGAGCTGTTTTTT; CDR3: CSVGRTNTGELFF
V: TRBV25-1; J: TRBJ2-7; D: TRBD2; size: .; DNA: TGTGCCAGCAGTGAAAGCCGGGGACTAAACGAGCAGTACTTC; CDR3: CASSESRGLNEQYF
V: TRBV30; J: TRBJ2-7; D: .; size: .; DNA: TGTGCCTGGAGAACCGGACAGCCATTTACCTACGAGCAGTACTTC; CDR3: CAWRTGQPFTYEQYF
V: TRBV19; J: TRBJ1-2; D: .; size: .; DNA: TGTGCCAGTATTGCAGGGGCCTATGGCTACACCTTC; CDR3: CASIAGAYGYTF
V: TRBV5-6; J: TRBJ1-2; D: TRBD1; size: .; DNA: TGTGCCAGCAGCTCGCAGGGGGCTTATGGCTACACCTTC; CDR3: CASSSQGAYGYTF
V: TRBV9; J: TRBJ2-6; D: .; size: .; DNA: TGTGCCAGCAGCGTAGCACGCTCAGCGTTTGGGGCCAACGTCCTGACTTTC; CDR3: CASSVARSAFGANVLTF
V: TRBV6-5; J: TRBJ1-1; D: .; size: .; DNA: TGTGCCAGCAGTTCACAGGGCCCTGTGAACACTGAAGCTTTCTTT; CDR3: CASSSQGPVNTEAFF
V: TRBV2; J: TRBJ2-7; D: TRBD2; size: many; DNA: TGTGCCAGCAAAGCGGGAGGGCCGAACGAGCAGTACTTC; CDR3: CASKAGGPNEQYF
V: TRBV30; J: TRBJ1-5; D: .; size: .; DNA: TGTGCCTGGAGTGTTGATGTCAATCAGCCCCAGCATTTT; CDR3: CAWSVDVNQPQHF
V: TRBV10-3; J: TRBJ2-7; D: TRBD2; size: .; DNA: TGTGCCATCAGTGAGTCAGGGACTAGTTACGAGCAGTACTTC; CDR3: CAISESGTSYEQYF
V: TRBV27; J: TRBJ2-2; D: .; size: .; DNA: TGTGCCAGCAGTTTAATAGTCACCGGGGAGCTGTTTTTT; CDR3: CASSLIVTGELFF
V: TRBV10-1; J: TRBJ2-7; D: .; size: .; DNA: TGCGCCAGCAGTGACGGGGGACCCGGGTTCGAGCAGTACTTC; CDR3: CASSDGGPGFEQYF
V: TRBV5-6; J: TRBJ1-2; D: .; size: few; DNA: TGTGCCAGCAGCTTGAGGCGGGGGCTCGGGTATGGCTACACCTTC; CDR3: CASSLRRGLGYGYTF
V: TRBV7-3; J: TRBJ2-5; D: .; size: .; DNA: TGTGCCAGCAGCAGGGGGGGCTCGAAGACCCAGTACTTC; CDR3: CASSRGGSKTQYF
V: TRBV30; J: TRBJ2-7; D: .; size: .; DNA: TGTGCCTGGAGTCCCGTGAGGGTTCTAGGGTATTCTTACGAGCAGTACTTC; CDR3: CAWSPVRVLGYSYEQYF
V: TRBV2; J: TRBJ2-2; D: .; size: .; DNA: TGTGCCAGCAGTCCGGGGGGCGGGAGAAAAGCCGGGGAGCTGTTTTTT; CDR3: CASSPGGGRKAGELFF
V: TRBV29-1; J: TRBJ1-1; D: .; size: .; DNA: TGCAGGGGAGTGGGGGATACTGAAGCTTTCTTT; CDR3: CRGVGDTEAFF
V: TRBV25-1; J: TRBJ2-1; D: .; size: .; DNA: TGTGCCAGCAGTGGATTCCTCGGTGAGCAGTTCTTC; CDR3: CASSGFLGEQFF
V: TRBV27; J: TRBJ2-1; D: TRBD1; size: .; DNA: TGTGCCAGCAACATGGGACAGAGCCTTAGCAATGAGCAGTTCTTC; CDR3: CASNMGQSLSNEQFF
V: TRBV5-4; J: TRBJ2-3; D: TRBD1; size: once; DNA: TGTGCCAGCAGCGGATCCCGGACAGGGGGAGATACGCAGTATTTT; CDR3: CASSGSRTGGDTQYF
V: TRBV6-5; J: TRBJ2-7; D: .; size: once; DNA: TGTGCCAGCAGTTTGGAGGAAAGCTCCTACGAGCAGTACTTC; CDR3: CASSLEESSYEQYF
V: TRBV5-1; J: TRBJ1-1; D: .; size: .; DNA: TGCGCCAGCAGCCAGGACAGTTACGGGAACACTGAAGCTTTCTTT; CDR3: CASSQDSYGNTEAFF
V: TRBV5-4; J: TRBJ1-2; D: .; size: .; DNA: TGTGCCAGCAGCTTGGACGGTTATAGCTACACCTTC; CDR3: CASSLDGYSYTF
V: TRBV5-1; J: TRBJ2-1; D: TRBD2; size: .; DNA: TGCGCCAGCGGGCTAGCGGGACGCGATGAGCAGTTCTTC; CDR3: CASGLAGRDEQFF
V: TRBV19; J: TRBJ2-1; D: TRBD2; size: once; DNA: TGTGCCAGTAGTACCCTCGGGACTAGCGTTAACTATGAGCAGTTCTTC; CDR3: CASSTLGTSVNYEQFF
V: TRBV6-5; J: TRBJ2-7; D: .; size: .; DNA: TGTGCCAGCAGTTACTCACGAGGCGAGCAGTACTTC; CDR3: CASSYSRGEQYF
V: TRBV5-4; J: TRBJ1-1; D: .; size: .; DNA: TGTGCCAGCAGGGTCGGGGGGGGCACTGAAGCTTTCTTT; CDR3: CASRVGGGTEAFF
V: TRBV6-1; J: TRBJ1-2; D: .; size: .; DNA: TGTGCCAGCAGGGCTTATGGGGACTATGGCTACACCTTC; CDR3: CASRAYGDYGYTF
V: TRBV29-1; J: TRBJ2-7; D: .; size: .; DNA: TGCAGCCCTAGAATAGACGGCAGATCCTACGAGCAGTACTTC; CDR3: CSPRIDGRSYEQYF
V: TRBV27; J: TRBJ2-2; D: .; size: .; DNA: TGTGCCAGCGGGGGCAGGAGAAACACCGGGGAGCTGTTTTTT; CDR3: CASGGRRNTGELFF
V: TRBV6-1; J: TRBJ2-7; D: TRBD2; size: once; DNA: TGTGCCAGTCGACTAGCGGGTTACTACGAGCAGTACTTC; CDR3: CASRLAGYYEQYF
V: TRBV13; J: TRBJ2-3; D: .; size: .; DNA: TGTGCCAGCAGCCCAACAGGCGAGGGCAGTAGCACAGATACGCAGTATTTT; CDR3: CASSPTGEGSSTDTQYF
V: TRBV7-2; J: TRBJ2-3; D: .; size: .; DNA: TGTGCCAGCAGCCCTAGAATTGGGGATACGCAGTATTTT; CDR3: CASSPRIGDTQYF
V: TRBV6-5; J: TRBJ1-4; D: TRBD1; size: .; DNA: TGTGCCAGCAGTTTTGGACAGGGGAATGAAAAACTGTTTTTT; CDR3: CASSFGQGNEKLFF
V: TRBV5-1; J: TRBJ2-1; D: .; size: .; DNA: TGCGCCAGCAGCTTCCGACACCAAAATGAGCAGTTCTTC; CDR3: CASSFRHQNEQFF
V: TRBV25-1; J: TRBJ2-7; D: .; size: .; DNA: TGTGCCAGCAGTGTACAGGGTCCTCCTTTGAGGGAGCAGTACTTC; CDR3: CASSVQGPPLREQYF
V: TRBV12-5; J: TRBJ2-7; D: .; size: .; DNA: TGTGCTAGTGGTTTGGGGGCAAGGGTCGGGTACTTC; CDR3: CASGLGARVGYF
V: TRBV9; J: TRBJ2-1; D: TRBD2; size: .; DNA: TGTGCCAGCAGCGTAGGTGGGCGGGAGGGATACAATGAGCAGTTCTTC; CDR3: CASSVGGREGYNEQFF
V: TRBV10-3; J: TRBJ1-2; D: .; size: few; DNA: TGTGCCATCACAGGGGAAGAAGGCTACACCTTC; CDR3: CAITGEEGYTF